These T cell receptor beta chains were read from a single sample in a study of blood T cell repertoires in COVID-19. Method: immunoSEQ multiplex PCR; TCRdb's copy keeps in-frame clones and lacks some. Among around 250,000 clones listed, roughly four fifths were seen once. Input material: PBMCs or T cells enriched from blood (not recorded which). The receptors derive from a middle-aged man who had been exposed to COVID-19. CDR3s include the opening cysteine and the closing phenylalanine or tryptophan. The order of the fields is CDR3 length, J gene, clone size, V gene, CDR3 protein. Part of the rows lack a size; the others show once, few, many or a class for expanded clones.

16 TRBJ1-4 . TRBV3-1/TRBV3-2 CASSPWTGLINEKLFF
14 TRBJ2-7 few TRBV6-5 CASTQGGGPYEQYF
16 TRBJ2-3 . TRBV11-2 CASSLRLTELPDTQYF
15 TRBJ2-1 . TRBV5-1 CASRSPAGGENEQFF
15 TRBJ2-7 . TRBV25-1 CASSEPSGGNYEQYF
13 TRBJ2-4 . TRBV5-4 CASSRPEVNIQYF
11 TRBJ2-7 . TRBV3-1/TRBV3-2 CASRGAHEQYF
15 TRBJ1-4 . TRBV18 CASSEKPRGSEKLFF
16 TRBJ2-5 . TRBV24-1 CATSDLRVDVGETQYF
18 TRBJ2-7 . TRBV27 CASSFAGTGAVLAYEQYF
15 TRBJ2-7 . TRBV11-3 CASSPPGLAYYEQYF
14 TRBJ2-3 . TRBV2 CASRTTTSPDTQYF